These 14 T cell receptor beta chains share one sample of origin, sequenced in a study of T cell changes during pregnancy in multiple sclerosis (dated by TCRdb to about 2019). The receptor library was made with the immunoSEQ multiplex PCR assay. TCRdb holds this immuneACCESS table with in-frame rearrangements only. Some clones are missing; in checked studies, unresolved V genes explain under half, and the rest has no known cause. The sample records some 70,000 clones, 90% to 95% of which are singletons. Approximately 5% of the sample is in the top ten clones. The material sequenced was CD8+ T cells from peripheral blood mononuclear cells, taken before pregnancy. The receptors shown here come from a female donor with multiple sclerosis, enrolled in a pregnancy study.

The V and J genes are TRBV9 and TRBJ1-2; a possible D gene is TRBD1 (5 bases). This CDR3 is 12 amino acids long. Looked up from germline, CDR1 is SGDLS and CDR2 is YYNGEE. The ends were cut back, 3 bases at V and 4 bases at J, with 7 bases in the middle. CDR3 sequence (DNA): TGTGCCAGCAGCGGACAGTCCTATGGCTACACCTTC. This encodes CASSGQSYGYTF.

The chain joins TRBV7-9 to TRBJ1-2; D might be TRBD1 (6 bases). CDR1 is SEHNR, CDR2 FQNEAQ, per germline (reference sequence). V shed 5 bases and J shed 6 bases, with 16 bases lying between them. The CDR3 loop spans 14 amino acids. The CDR3 DNA reads as TGTGCCAGCAGCGCCCAGGGGAGACTCCATGGCTACACCTTC. This codes for CASSAQGRLHGYTF.

This chain joins TRBV4-1 and TRBJ2-1; D call uncertain. The CDR3 has 14 residues. Per germline, CDR1 MGHRA and CDR2 YSYEKL. Trimming took 4 bases from V and 10 from J, leaving 17 bases between them. CDR3 in amino acids: CASSPPVGGGEQFF. In DNA, the CDR3 is TGCGCCAGCAGCCCCCCCGTCGGCGGTGGGGAGCAGTTCTTC.

The gene calls are TRBV6-4 and TRBJ2-4, with TRBD2 matching 7 bases. V was clipped by 2 bases and J by 9 bases; unmatched bases: 4. CDR1 MRHNA and CDR2 SNTAGT come from the germline V gene. This CDR3 is built from 13 residues. CDR3 amino acids: CASSDMGTTIQYF. For the CDR3, the DNA is TGTGCCAGCAGTGACATGGGGACTACCATTCAGTACTTC.

The V and J genes are TRBV27 and TRBJ2-7; D is perhaps TRBD2 (6 bases). CDR3 length equals 14 residues. The ends were cut back, 6 bases at V and 2 bases at J, with 14 bases in the middle. CDR1 and CDR2 (germline): MNHEY, SMNVEV (reference sequence). CDR3 sequence (DNA): TGTGCCAGCAGCCTGGGACTGACCCCCTACGAGCAGTACTTC. Its translation: CASSLGLTPYEQYF.

The chain is built from TRBV7-9 and TRBJ1-2; a possible D gene is TRBD1 (6 bases). Looked up from germline, CDR1 is SEHNR and CDR2 is FQNEAQ (reference sequence). V was shortened by 5 bases and J by 0 bases, with 16 bases between the two germline ends. The CDR3 is made up of 16 amino acids. The CDR3 is CASSRTTGQTNYGYTF. DNA of the CDR3: TGTGCCAGCAGCCGAACCACAGGGCAAACTAACTATGGCTACACCTTC.

The V call is TRBV25-1, the J call TRBJ2-3, with a possible D match to TRBD1 (6 bases). Trimming removed 1 base at V and 4 bases at J, with 12 bases between. CDR3 size: 15 residues. Germline V gene sequence: CDR1 MGHDK, CDR2 SYGVNS. CDR3 loop: CASSEWWGRPDTQYF. The CDR3 DNA sequence: TGTGCCAGCAGTGAATGGTGGGGGCGGCCAGATACGCAGTATTTT.

The chain couples TRBV19 to TRBJ2-2; D is possibly TRBD1 (6 bases). The CDR3 contains 14 residues. Trimming took off 7 bases at V and 3 bases at J, with 12 bases between the two ends. The germline V gene encodes CDR1 LNHDA and CDR2 SQIVND (reference sequence). As DNA, the CDR3 is TGTGCCAGTACCTGGGACACTTACACCGGGGAGCTGTTTTTT. Translated, it gives CASTWDTYTGELFF.

The chain carries TRBV19 and TRBJ2-7, with a weak D call TRBD1 (6 bases). V was cut by 2 bases and J by 0 bases, with 8 bases left in between. This CDR3 comprises 14 residues. Germline V gene data show CDR1 as LNHDA and CDR2 as SQIVND (reference sequence). The CDR3 sequence: CASSISRGSYEQYF. The DNA of the CDR3 is TGTGCCAGTAGTATAAGCAGGGGCTCCTACGAGCAGTACTTC.

This chain links TRBV27 with TRBJ2-1; D may be TRBD1 (5 bases). CDR1 MNHEY and CDR2 SMNVEV come from the germline V gene (reference sequence). V gave up 7 bases and J gave up 8 bases, with 15 bases separating them. This CDR3 has 13 amino acids. Here the CDR3 DNA reads TGTGCCAGCAACCCCACAGGCCCAGATGAGCAGTTCTTC. Amino acid sequence: CASNPTGPDEQFF.

For the CDR3, the DNA is TGCGCCAGCAGCCAAGAGGACAATAGCAGCGAGCAGTACTTC. Translation gives CASSQEDNSSEQYF. This chain uses TRBV4-1 with TRBJ2-7; perhaps TRBD1 as D (5 bases). CDR1 is MGHRA and CDR2 is YSYEKL in the germline V gene. V shed 0 bases and J shed 6 bases, with 12 bases lying between them. The CDR3 extends over 14 amino acids.

J is TRBJ2-5 and V is TRBV13; 11 bases agree with TRBD2. Germline CDR1 and CDR2: PRHDT and FYEKMQ (reference sequence). V dropped 3 bases and J dropped 2; count of bases not matched to a gene: 2. This CDR3 spans 15 amino acids. CDR3 amino acids: CASSFGTSGQETQYF. The DNA for the CDR3 is TGTGCCAGCAGCTTTGGGACTAGCGGACAAGAGACCCAGTACTTC.

The rearrangement links TRBV9 to TRBJ1-2; D is possibly TRBD1 (6 bases). The germline CDR1 and CDR2 sequences are SGDLS and YYNGEE. V dropped 4 bases and J dropped 2 bases, with 15 bases sitting between them. This CDR3 has 15 residues. CDR3: CASSPGTGTNYGYTF. DNA of the CDR3: TGTGCCAGCAGCCCTGGTACAGGGACCAACTATGGCTACACCTTC.

V gene TRBV27 combines with J gene TRBJ2-1; D is perhaps TRBD1 (6 bases). The ends were cut back, 5 bases at V and 1 base at J, with 15 bases in the middle. The germline CDR1 and CDR2 sequences are MNHEY and SMNVEV (reference sequence). There are 16 residues in the CDR3. The chain's CDR3 is CASSRLQGGSYNEQFF. CDR3 coding DNA: TGTGCCAGCAGTCGCCTACAGGGCGGTTCCTACAATGAGCAGTTCTTC.